These 23 T cell receptor beta chains were sequenced from one sample in a study of CD8 T cells in ankylosing spondylitis. Via MiXCR, TCRdb re-called the 5' RACE reads, giving one row per CDR3 protein. The data hold about 250,000 distinct CDR3 sequences, with roughly a third observed a single time. Sequenced material: blood, either unsorted or a sorted T cell fraction (not recorded which). The origin of the receptors is a male donor with ankylosing spondylitis or in good health (not recorded which).

The gene calls are TRBV20-1 and TRBJ1-2; D may be TRBD1 (5 bases). This CDR3 comprises 14 residues. Germline loops: CDR1 DFQATT, CDR2 SNEGSKA (reference sequence). Trimming cost V 5 bases and J 0 bases, with 13 bases left between them. This chain's CDR3 is CSAEPGRTNYGYTF. The CDR3 bases are TGCAGTGCTGAACCGGGACGGACTAACTATGGCTACACCTTC.

The V call is TRBV20-1, the J call TRBJ2-7, with D possibly being TRBD1 (5 bases). The CDR3 runs 12 residues. In germline, CDR1 is DFQATT, CDR2 SNEGSKA (reference sequence). Trimming took off 1 base at V and 4 bases at J, with 8 bases between the two ends. CDR3 nucleotide sequence: TGCAGTGCTAGAGGCCAGGGTTACGAGCAGTACTTC. Translation: CSARGQGYEQYF.

This clonotype was recorded once. J is TRBJ2-5 and V is TRBV4-3; 10 positions match TRBD1. CDR1 is LGHNA and CDR2 is YSLEER in the germline V gene. This CDR3 comprises 17 residues. V gave up 5 bases and J gave up 5 bases; unmatched junction bases: 14. The CDR3 reads CASSTPAGQGYRETQYF. The CDR3 region has the DNA TGCGCCAGCAGCACCCCGGCGGGACAGGGGTACCGGGAGACCCAGTACTTC.

This chain connects TRBV10-1 to TRBJ2-1; possible D gene TRBD1, 6 bases. CDR1 and CDR2 (germline): WNHNN, SYGVQD (reference sequence). Trimming removed 4 bases from V and 0 bases from J, with 13 bases in between. The CDR3 consists of 16 residues. CDR3 DNA sequence: TGCGCCAGCAGTGGTCCCCAGGGGAGCTCCTACAATGAGCAGTTCTTC. It codes for CASSGPQGSSYNEQFF.

This sequence joins TRBV7-6 and TRBJ1-1; D is unclear. Germline V gives CDR1 SGHVS, CDR2 FNYEAQ. The CDR3 spans 14 residues. With 1 base removed from V and 4 bases from J, the gap between germline ends came to 10 bases. CDR3 loop: CASSLGAGITEAFF. CDR3 nucleotides: TGTGCCAGCAGCTTAGGGGCCGGAATCACTGAAGCTTTCTTT.

V usage is TRBV2 and J usage is TRBJ2-7; no definite D call. The ends were cut back, 1 base at V and 2 bases at J, with 15 bases in the middle. CDR1 SNHLY and CDR2 FYNNEI come from the germline V gene. The CDR3 has 16 amino acids. CDR3 loop: CASSEGPAQKAYEQYF. DNA of the CDR3: TGTGCCAGCAGTGAAGGGCCCGCACAGAAAGCCTACGAGCAGTACTTC.

The chain recombines TRBV28 with TRBJ2-5, with 10 positions matching TRBD1. The CDR3 has 14 amino acids. The ends lost 2 bases at V and 5 bases at J; junction bases unmatched: 2. The germline gives CDR1 MDHEN, CDR2 SYDVKM. CDR3 loop: CASSLGQGEETQYF. The CDR3, as DNA: TGTGCCAGCAGTTTAGGACAGGGGGAGGAGACCCAGTACTTC. Full variable domain (remainder filled in from reference TRBV28 and TRBJ2-5): DVKVTQSSRYLVKRTGEKVFLECVQDMDHENMFWYRQDPGLGLRLIYFSYDVKMKEKGDIPEGYSVSREKKERFSLILESASTNQTSMYLCASSLGQGEETQYFGPGTRLLVL.

The genes are TRBV10-3 and TRBJ2-7, with TRBD1 matching over 9 bases. Germline V lookup: CDR1 ENHRY, CDR2 SYGVKD. CDR3 length equals 14 residues. J lost 5 bases, V lost 3 bases, and 5 bases had no gene match. The CDR3 spells CAISDGQGFHEQYF. CDR3 DNA sequence: TGTGCCATCAGTGATGGACAGGGGTTCCACGAGCAGTACTTC.

The sample holds one count of this clonotype. V is TRBV12-3 or TRBV12-4 and J is TRBJ2-1; 9 nucleotides match TRBD2. Germline trimming cut 1 base from V and 3 bases from J; bases unmatched to any gene: 13. The CDR3 consists of 19 residues. The CDR3 region is CASSLGRGRAGGHYNEQFF. The CDR3 DNA sequence: TGTGCCAGCAGTTTAGGCAGGGGGAGAGCGGGGGGCCACTACAATGAGCAGTTCTTC.

This chain joins TRBV20-1 and TRBJ2-3; D gene unclear. The V gene's germline CDR1 is DFQATT and CDR2 SNEGSKA (reference sequence). This CDR3 is 15 amino acids long. The V end was cut by 2 bases, the J end by 0 bases, with 12 bases between. The CDR3 protein is CSARTSPLSTDTQYF. In DNA form, the CDR3 reads TGCAGTGCTAGAACCTCTCCCCTTAGCACAGATACGCAGTATTTT.

This clonotype was seen once. The genes are TRBV10-3 and TRBJ1-3; D remains ambiguous. The germline CDR1 and CDR2 sequences are ENHRY and SYGVKD. The V end lost 8 bases, the J end lost 8 bases, and 13 bases lay between the germline ends. The CDR3 sequence is 12 residues long. The CDR3 DNA follows: TGTGCCATCGCCGATGGGTTGGACACCATATATTTT. Protein sequence: CAIADGLDTIYF.

The rearrangement uses TRBV6-1 and TRBJ1-1; no reliable D call. Trimming stripped 3 bases from V and 0 bases from J, with 17 bases between. CDR3 length equals 17 residues. The germline V gene encodes CDR1 MNHNS and CDR2 SASEGT. The CDR3 DNA reads as TGTGCCAGCAGTGAGCCTCTTCCGGGGTTCATGAACACTGAAGCTTTCTTT. Its protein product is CASSEPLPGFMNTEAFF.

The V and J genes are TRBV29-1 and TRBJ2-7, with a weak D call TRBD1 (7 bases). V was shortened by 6 bases and J by 1 base, with 16 bases between the two germline ends. The CDR3 has 14 residues. Germline V gene sequence: CDR1 SQVTM, CDR2 ANQGSEA. For the CDR3, the DNA is TGCAGCGTCCGGGGGCAGGGGGGTTCCTACGAGCAGTACTTC. It specifies CSVRGQGGSYEQYF.

The chain carries TRBV6-5 and TRBJ2-2; TRBD2 matches 8 bases. The CDR3 is 16 residues long. The J segment lost 0 bases and the V segment lost 4 bases, leaving 4 bases of the junction unmatched. Germline CDR1 MNHEY, CDR2 SVGAGI. In nucleotides, the CDR3 is TGTGCCAGCAGTTTAGCGGGGCCCTCGAACACCGGGGAGCTGTTTTTT. It specifies CASSLAGPSNTGELFF.

This clonotype was seen at least ten times. V and J are TRBV20-1 and TRBJ2-7; D gene uncertain. Germline CDR1 DFQATT, CDR2 SNEGSKA (reference sequence). The CDR3 runs to 12 residues. Trimming took off 5 bases at V and 2 bases at J, with 10 bases between the two ends. CDR3 region: CSAPSRTYEQYF. The CDR3 DNA reads TGCAGTGCTCCCTCTAGGACCTACGAGCAGTACTTC.

The chain combines TRBV2 with TRBJ1-1; tentatively, D is TRBD1 (6 bases). V was clipped by 6 bases and J by 1 base, with 15 bases between them. The CDR3 length is 15 residues. Germline V lookup: CDR1 SNHLY, CDR2 FYNNEI. CDR3 loop: CASRELGHRNTEAFF. The DNA of the CDR3 is TGTGCCAGCAGAGAACTGGGACACAGGAACACTGAAGCTTTCTTT.

This clonotype turned up a few times. The chain carries TRBV6-1 and TRBJ1-1; D perhaps matches TRBD1 (6 bases). Trimming removed 6 bases at V and 3 bases at J, with 11 bases between. CDR3 length: 13 amino acids. The germline V gene encodes CDR1 MNHNS and CDR2 SASEGT. The CDR3 spells CASSSTGDTEAFF. CDR3 bases: TGTGCCAGCAGCTCGACAGGCGACACTGAAGCTTTCTTT.

The genes are TRBV29-1 and TRBJ2-7, with no clear D. V lost 6 bases and J lost 3, with 18 bases in between. Germline V gene data show CDR1 as SQVTM and CDR2 as ANQGSEA. The CDR3 has 14 residues. For the CDR3, the DNA is TGCAGCGTCGGCCCCAAGTCTGCGGTCTACGAGCAGTACTTC. Its translation: CSVGPKSAVYEQYF.

This clonotype has just a few counts. The DNA for the CDR3 is TGTGCCAGCAGCCCCCGGCGGGACAGCTCTACCGGGGAGCTGTTTTTT. Protein product: CASSPRRDSSTGELFF. This chain links TRBV9 with TRBJ2-2, with a possible D match to TRBD1 (7 bases). The germline V gene encodes CDR1 SGDLS and CDR2 YYNGEE. The CDR3 has 16 residues. Trimming pared 4 bases from V and 5 bases from J, leaving 18 bases between.

The genes are TRBV30 and TRBJ2-5; possible D gene TRBD1, 6 bases. Germline V lookup: CDR1 GTSNPN, CDR2 SVGIG (reference sequence). Trimming left V 3 bases short and J 5 bases short, with 13 bases between. This CDR3 contains 13 residues. The CDR3 region is CAWRTGMWETQYF. Written as DNA, the CDR3 is TGTGCCTGGAGGACAGGAATGTGGGAGACCCAGTACTTC.

This clonotype was observed a handful of times. This rearrangement joins TRBV7-9 to TRBJ2-1; no clear D. The CDR3 is 15 residues long. CDR1 and CDR2 (germline): SEHNR, FQNEAQ (reference sequence). Trimming shortened V by 0 bases and J by 0 bases, and 6 bases separated the two germline ends. The CDR3 spells CASSLAPSSYNEQFF. Here the CDR3 DNA reads TGTGCCAGCAGCTTAGCCCCGAGCTCCTACAATGAGCAGTTCTTC.

There are a few counts of this clonotype. The genes are TRBV29-1 and TRBJ2-7; D perhaps matches TRBD1 (5 bases). This CDR3 region has 13 residues. The germline V gene encodes CDR1 SQVTM and CDR2 ANQGSEA. The ends were cut back, 4 bases at V and 0 bases at J, with 10 bases in the middle. The CDR3 sequence: CSVVRGSSYEQYF. Here the CDR3 DNA reads TGCAGCGTTGTTAGGGGCAGCTCCTACGAGCAGTACTTC.

This clonotype showed up just a few times. This rearrangement joins TRBV10-2 to TRBJ2-1, with D maybe TRBD1 (5 bases). V dropped 10 bases and J dropped 3 bases, with 13 bases sitting between them. The V gene's germline CDR1 is WSHSY and CDR2 SAAADI. There are 13 residues in the CDR3. The CDR3 nucleotides read TGCGCCACCAGGCAGGGCAGCTACAATGAGCAGTTCTTC. Its protein is CATRQGSYNEQFF.